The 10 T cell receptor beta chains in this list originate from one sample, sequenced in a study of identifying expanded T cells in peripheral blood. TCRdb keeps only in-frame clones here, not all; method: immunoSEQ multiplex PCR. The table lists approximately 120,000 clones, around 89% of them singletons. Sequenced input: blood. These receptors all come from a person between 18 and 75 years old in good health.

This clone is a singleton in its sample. The CDR3 nucleotides read TGTGCCAGCAGTCCGCGTCCCGGGACAGGGGGAGGGGGCAATCAGCCCCAGCATTTT. This encodes CASSPRPGTGGGGNQPQHF. This chain connects TRBV27 to TRBJ1-5; the match to TRBD1 covers 11 bases. Germline CDR1 reads MNHEY; CDR2 reads SMNVEV (reference sequence). V lost 5 bases, J lost 2 bases, and 14 bases stayed unmatched. There are 19 residues in the CDR3.

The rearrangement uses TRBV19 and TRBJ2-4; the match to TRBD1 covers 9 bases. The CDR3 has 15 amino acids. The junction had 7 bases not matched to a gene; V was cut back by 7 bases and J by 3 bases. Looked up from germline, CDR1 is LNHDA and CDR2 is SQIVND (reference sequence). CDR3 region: CASKQGQGGKNIQYF. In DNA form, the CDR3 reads TGTGCCAGTAAGCAGGGACAGGGTGGCAAAAACATTCAGTACTTC.

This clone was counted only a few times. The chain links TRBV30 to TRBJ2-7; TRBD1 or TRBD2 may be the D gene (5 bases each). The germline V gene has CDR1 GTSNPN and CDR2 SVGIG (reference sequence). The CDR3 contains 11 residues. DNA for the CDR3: TGTGCTAATGGGGGAACCTACGAGCAGTACTTC. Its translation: CANGGTYEQYF.

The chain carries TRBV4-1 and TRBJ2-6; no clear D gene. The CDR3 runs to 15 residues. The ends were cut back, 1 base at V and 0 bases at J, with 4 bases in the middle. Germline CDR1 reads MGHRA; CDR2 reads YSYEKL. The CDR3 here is CASSQVSSGANVLTF. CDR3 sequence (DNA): TGCGCCAGCAGCCAAGTCAGCTCTGGGGCCAACGTCCTGACTTTC.

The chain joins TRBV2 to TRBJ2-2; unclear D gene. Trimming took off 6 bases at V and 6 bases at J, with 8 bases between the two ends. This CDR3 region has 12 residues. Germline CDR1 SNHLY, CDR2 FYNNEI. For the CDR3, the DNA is TGTGCCAGCAGCCCCCGACCCGGGGAGCTGTTTTTT. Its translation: CASSPRPGELFF.

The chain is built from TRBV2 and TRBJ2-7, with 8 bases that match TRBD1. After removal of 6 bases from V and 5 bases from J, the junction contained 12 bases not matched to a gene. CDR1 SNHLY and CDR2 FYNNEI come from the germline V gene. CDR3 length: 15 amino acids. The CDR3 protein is CASSAAGQGVDEQYF. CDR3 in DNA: TGTGCCAGCAGCGCAGCAGGACAGGGAGTGGACGAGCAGTACTTC.

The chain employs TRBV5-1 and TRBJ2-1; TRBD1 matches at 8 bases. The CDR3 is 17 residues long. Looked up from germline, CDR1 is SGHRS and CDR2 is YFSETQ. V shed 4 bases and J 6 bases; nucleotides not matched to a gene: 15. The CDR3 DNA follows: TGCGCCAGCAGCGCTCTACCGGGGACAGGTTCCGGCAATGAGCAGTTCTTC. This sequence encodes CASSALPGTGSGNEQFF.

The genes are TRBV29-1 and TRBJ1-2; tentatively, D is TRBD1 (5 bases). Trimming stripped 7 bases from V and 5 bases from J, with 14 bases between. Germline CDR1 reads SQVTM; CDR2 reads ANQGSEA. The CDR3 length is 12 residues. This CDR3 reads CSDWDGRYGYTF. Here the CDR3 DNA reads TGCAGCGACTGGGACGGGAGATATGGCTACACCTTC.

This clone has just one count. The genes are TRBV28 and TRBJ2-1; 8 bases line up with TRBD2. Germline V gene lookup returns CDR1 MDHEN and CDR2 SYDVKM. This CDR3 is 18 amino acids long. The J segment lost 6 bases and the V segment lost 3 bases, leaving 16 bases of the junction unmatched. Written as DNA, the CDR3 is TGTGCCAGCAGTTTGAACAGGAGAACTTTAGCGGGGTTCAATGAGCAGTTCTTC. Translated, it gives CASSLNRRTLAGFNEQFF.

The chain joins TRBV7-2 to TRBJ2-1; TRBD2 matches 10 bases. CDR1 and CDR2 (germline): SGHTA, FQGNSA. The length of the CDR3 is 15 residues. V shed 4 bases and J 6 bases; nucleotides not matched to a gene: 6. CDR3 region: CASSSEGLAVNEQFF. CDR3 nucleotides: TGTGCCAGCAGCTCAGAAGGACTAGCGGTCAATGAGCAGTTCTTC. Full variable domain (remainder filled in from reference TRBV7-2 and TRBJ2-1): GAGVSQSPSNKVTEKGKDVELRCDPISGHTALYWYRQSLGQGLEFLIYFQGNSAPDKSGLPSDRFSAERTGGSVSTLTIQRTQQEDSAVYLCASSSEGLAVNEQFFGPGTRLTVL.